This T cell receptor beta chain was profiled in a study of monozygotic twins with inflammatory bowel disease (dated by TCRdb to the late 2010s). With respect to the entire study: The complete study included approximately 28 monozygotic twin pairs: 19 IBD-discordant Danish pairs and nine German pairs, of which four were IBD-concordant and five were IBD-discordant. The search for disease-associated traits relied mainly on comparing, within discordant pairs, IBD patients with their genetically identical healthy co-twins. Each individual had, on average, about 151 000 unique TCRalpha sequences and 181 000 unique TCRbeta sequences available for analysis. Results and caveats for the whole study, not just this receptor: Concordant and discordant twins showed no difference in repertoire similarity, possibly because of limited statistical power. Fewer clonotypes were shared with other individuals by IBD patients than by healthy twins, most markedly in patients showing signs of disease activity. IBD patients had lower TCRbeta repertoire diversity, measured by the inverse Simpson index, than their healthy co-twins. Background noise and inter-individual variability may have been introduced into the repertoires by the differing immunosuppressive treatments among patients. The results gave no support for a single strong signal or clonotype linked to IBD. The analysis was unable to tell different T cell subtypes apart.

To prepare the library, 5' RACE was applied. For each TCR library, around 3,800 ng of total RNA was used. For each sample, cDNA synthesis was carried out in eight separate reactions using SMARTScribe reverse transcriptase. During cDNA synthesis, template switching was used to introduce unique molecular identifiers that contained a 6-nucleotide sample barcode. Two nested PCRs of roughly 16 and 10 cycles amplified the TCRalpha and TCRbeta cDNA, and bead purification followed each PCR. Before amplification, the cDNA was treated with uracil DNA-glycosylase and purified using the QIAquick PCR purification kit. In the second PCR, Illumina TruSeq-compatible adapters and sample-specific barcodes were added. TapeStation and Qubit were used to check library quality and concentration, and about 5.2 ng of each library went into the pool. Sequencing of the pooled libraries was done on an Illumina HiSeq2500 single-index Rapid Run using custom sequencing primers and 2 x 100 bp reads. The study's processing was this. UMI-based consensus assembly with MiGEC version 1.2.6 was used to correct PCR and sequencing errors. V(D)J alignment, clonotype assembly and CDR3 extraction were performed with MiXCR version 2.1.1. Normalisation of gene usage, clonotype sharing and MAIT/NKT TCR abundance was achieved by analysing the top 1000, 10 000 and 20 000 clonotypes per sample. After downsampling to 27 000 UMIs, diversity was calculated as the inverse Simpson index using the vegan R package. Paired Mann-Whitney U tests were applied to discordant twin pairs, with Benjamini-Hochberg correction for multiple testing. After reprocessing by TCRdb, each CDR3 protein sequence is one entry, and no DNA is given. The V and J calls and clone size come from TCRdb's table, not from the authors' own analysis. This sample's table has entries for over 200,000 distinct CDR3 sequences. The top ten constitute around 1.5% of the sample.

Of note for this clonotype: Its target antigen remains unknown.

A roughly 2.4 ml peripheral blood sample was drawn into PAXgene tubes per donor and stored at -80°C. Without any T cell sorting, total RNA was extracted from whole blood using the PAXgene blood miRNA kit on an automated QIAcube. Peripheral blood from monozygotic twin pairs concordant or discordant for inflammatory bowel disease was subjected to deep TCRalpha and TCRbeta repertoire profiling with unique molecular barcoding. Smoking habits were recorded for all twin pairs, with individuals classified as current, former or never smokers. Sequences were obtained from blood. This TCR came from a human donor with ulcerative colitis or Crohn's disease, or a healthy co-twin of an affected twin (not recorded which).

For the CDR3, the sequence is CSVVVRGNTGELFF. The V and J genes are TRBV29-1 and TRBJ2-2. CDR3 length: 14 amino acids, cysteine to phenylalanine. No DNA was logged. As encoded in the germline V gene, CDR1 is SQVTM while CDR2 is ANQGSEA.